Following are 29 T cell receptor beta chains from one sample sequenced in a study of T-cell memory formation after mild COVID-19. In TCRdb, the 5' RACE reads were re-called with MiXCR into one record per CDR3 protein. This table holds some 300,000 distinct CDR3 sequences, 20% found once. The source material was PBMCs or a T cell subset sorted from them (not recorded which). These receptors were taken from a man between 18 and 35 years old who had mild COVID-19 (a few samples of this study predate the infection). Cell type and time point are not known.

This clonotype was seen more than once but under ten times. The chain employs TRBV20-1 and TRBJ2-1; 9 bases are shared with TRBD2. Germline V gene data show CDR1 as DFQATT and CDR2 as SNEGSKA (reference sequence). V shed 1 base, J shed 5 bases, and the junction held 9 bases outside the gene matches. The CDR3 consists of 16 residues. The CDR3 loop is CSARAGSGGYDNEQFF. The CDR3 DNA reads TGCAGTGCTAGAGCGGGAAGCGGGGGGTATGACAATGAGCAGTTCTTC.

V usage is TRBV20-1 and J usage is TRBJ1-2; D remains ambiguous. Trimming removed 1 base at V and 1 base at J, with 10 bases between. CDR1 DFQATT and CDR2 SNEGSKA come from the germline V gene (reference sequence). This CDR3 has 14 amino acids. The CDR3 nucleotides read TGCAGTGCTAGAGGGCCTCCCCTTAACTATGGCTACACCTTC. It encodes CSARGPPLNYGYTF.

The J gene is TRBJ2-7, the V gene TRBV6-2 or TRBV6-3, with D perhaps TRBD2 (5 bases). V was trimmed by 3 bases and J by 11 bases, leaving 11 bases between them. CDR1 and CDR2 (germline): MNHEY, SVGEGT. The CDR3 is 11 amino acids. This CDR3 reads CASSYRSGKYF. The CDR3 DNA follows: TGTGCCAGCAGTTATCGGTCGGGGAAGTACTTC.

This clonotype was found a few times. The V gene is TRBV11-3, the J gene TRBJ1-5, with TRBD1 matching over 7 bases. The CDR3 covers 17 residues. With V trimmed by 5 bases and J by 3 bases, 13 bases remained unmatched. The germline V gene encodes CDR1 SGHNT and CDR2 YENEEA. CDR3 DNA: TGTGCCAGCAGCCGTTGGGCGTACAGGGGAGTCAATCAGCCCCAGCATTTT. Amino acid sequence: CASSRWAYRGVNQPQHF. Filled out from reference TRBV11-3 and TRBJ1-5, the complete variable domain reads EAGVVQSPRYKIIEKKQPVAFWCNPISGHNTLYWYLQNLGQGPELLIRYENEEAVDDSQLPKDRFSAERLKGVDSTLKIQPAELGDSAVYLCASSRWAYRGVNQPQHFGDGTRLSIL.

This clonotype appeared a few times. The gene calls are TRBV7-2 and TRBJ2-5, with unresolved D. The germline V gene encodes CDR1 SGHTA and CDR2 FQGNSA. V dropped 2 bases and J dropped 2 bases, with 9 bases sitting between them. The CDR3 loop spans 14 amino acids. The CDR3 nucleotides read TGTGCCAGCAGCTTATGGGTTCAGCAAGAGACCCAGTACTTC. It specifies CASSLWVQQETQYF. Together with reference TRBV7-2 and TRBJ2-5, the CDR3 gives the full variable domain: GAGVSQSPSNKVTEKGKDVELRCDPISGHTALYWYRQSLGQGLEFLIYFQGNSAPDKSGLPSDRFSAERTGGSVSTLTIQRTQQEDSAVYLCASSLWVQQETQYFGPGTRLLVL.

The rearrangement joins TRBV7-9 to TRBJ2-6; 11 positions agree with TRBD1. This CDR3 has 18 amino acids. The junction had 7 bases not matched to a gene; V was cut back by 4 bases and J by 2 bases. Germline V gives CDR1 SEHNR, CDR2 FQNEAQ (reference sequence). The DNA of the CDR3 is TGTGCCAGCAGCTGGGGACAGGGGGGAAAGGCTGGGGCCAACGTCCTGACTTTC. This encodes CASSWGQGGKAGANVLTF.

The table lists this clonotype with many counts. V and J are TRBV20-1 and TRBJ2-3; 10 bases fit TRBD1. This CDR3 is built from 16 residues. Germline V gene lookup returns CDR1 DFQATT and CDR2 SNEGSKA (reference sequence). V was pared by 3 bases and J by 1 base, with 7 bases of the junction left unmatched. The CDR3 nucleotides are TGCAGTGCTAGGTCGCGGGACAGGGGTCGCACAGATACGCAGTATTTT. The encoded protein is CSARSRDRGRTDTQYF.

In its sample, this clonotype was seen once. DNA for the CDR3: TGTGCCACCCGACTAGCGGGGCGCTACGAGCAGTACTTC. It codes for CATRLAGRYEQYF. The J gene is TRBJ2-7, the V gene TRBV2; 11 bases agree with TRBD2. The junction had 5 bases not matched to a gene; V was cut back by 10 bases and J by 3 bases. Germline CDR1 SNHLY, CDR2 FYNNEI. The CDR3 covers 13 residues. The variable domain in full, with the rest retrieved from reference TRBV2 and TRBJ2-7, is EPEVTQTPSHQVTQMGQEVILRCVPISNHLYFYWYRQILGQKVEFLVSFYNNEISEKSEIFDDQFSVERPDGSNFTLKIRSTKLEDSAMYFCATRLAGRYEQYFGPGTRLTVT.

This clonotype has a handful of counts. The chain links TRBV12-3 or TRBV12-4 to TRBJ2-5; D remains unclear. The germline V and J ends were trimmed by 3 bases and 4 bases, with 12 bases remaining between them. This CDR3 contains 14 residues. The CDR3 region is CASSLWTIGETQYF. The CDR3 DNA is TGTGCCAGCAGTTTGTGGACCATCGGAGAGACCCAGTACTTC.

This clonotype showed up just a few times. V usage is TRBV18 and J usage is TRBJ2-5; a possible D gene is TRBD1 (5 bases). CDR1 is KGHSH, CDR2 LQKENI, per germline. The CDR3 is made up of 14 amino acids. V lost 3 bases and J lost 4, with 12 bases in between. The CDR3 loop reads CASSPTARGETQYF. The CDR3 bases are TGTGCCAGCTCACCTACGGCTAGGGGAGAGACCCAGTACTTC.

This clonotype has a handful of counts. The rearrangement joins TRBV3-1 to TRBJ2-1, with D unclear. CDR1 is LGHDT and CDR2 is YNNKEL in the germline V gene (reference sequence). V dropped 6 bases and J dropped 9 bases, with 15 bases sitting between them. The CDR3 is 13 residues long. CDR3 protein: CASSSRNGLEQFF. The CDR3 region has the DNA TGTGCCAGCAGTTCCAGAAATGGCCTTGAGCAGTTCTTC.

The sample holds a few counts of this clonotype. This chain connects TRBV12-3 or TRBV12-4 to TRBJ2-5; TRBD2 matches 9 bases. Losses at the gene ends were 1 base for V and 4 bases for J; bases not matched to a gene: 1. The length of the CDR3 is 14 residues. CDR3 sequence (DNA): TGTGCCAGCAGTTTAGGTAGCGGGGGAGAGACCCAGTACTTC. Amino acids: CASSLGSGGETQYF.

The rearrangement links TRBV10-2 to TRBJ1-2; TRBD1 matches 7 bases. With V trimmed by 6 bases and J by 4 bases, 11 bases remained unmatched. The CDR3 extends over 15 amino acids. Germline CDR1 and CDR2: WSHSY and SAAADI. CDR3 residues: CASSSRTGKSYGYTF. The DNA for the CDR3 is TGCGCCAGCAGCTCACGGACAGGAAAGTCCTATGGCTACACCTTC.

This clonotype was recorded at least ten times. The rearrangement uses TRBV20-1 and TRBJ2-7, with D possibly matching TRBD1 (5 bases). Germline CDR1 is DFQATT and CDR2 is SNEGSKA (reference sequence). This CDR3 region has 13 residues. V was shortened by 3 bases and J by 2 bases, with 11 bases between the two germline ends. The CDR3 region has the DNA TGCAGTGCTAGGGGGCAAGGCGCCTACGAGCAGTACTTC. Translated: CSARGQGAYEQYF.

The chain is built from TRBV9 and TRBJ1-1; TRBD1 might be the D (5 bases). Between the trimmed V and J ends, which lost 3 bases and 7 bases, there was a span of 13 bases. Germline CDR1 reads SGDLS; CDR2 reads YYNGEE. The CDR3 totals 13 residues. DNA for the CDR3: TGTGCCAGCAGCGACGACAGCTTCGGTGAAGCTTTCTTT. Its translation: CASSDDSFGEAFF.

This chain connects TRBV12-3 or TRBV12-4 to TRBJ1-5; 7 positions agree with TRBD1. The CDR3 consists of 14 residues. Germline trimming cut 3 bases from V and 6 bases from J; bases unmatched to any gene: 5. CDR3 amino acids: CASSFSRGFQPQHF. DNA for the CDR3: TGTGCCAGCAGTTTCAGCAGGGGGTTTCAGCCCCAGCATTTT.

This chain links TRBV20-1 with TRBJ1-1; TRBD1 matches at 8 bases. CDR3 length: 14 amino acids. Trimming at V came to 1 base and at J to 10 bases, leaving 11 bases not matched to a gene. Germline V gene sequence: CDR1 DFQATT, CDR2 SNEGSKA (reference sequence). CDR3 residues: CSARAGQAQAGAFF. The DNA for the CDR3 is TGCAGTGCTAGAGCGGGACAGGCGCAAGCGGGAGCTTTCTTT.

This clonotype came up many times. The V and J genes are TRBV6-5 and TRBJ1-2; a possible D gene is TRBD1 (6 bases). In germline, CDR1 is MNHEY, CDR2 SVGAGI. The CDR3 consists of 19 residues. V was clipped by 0 bases and J by 5 bases, with 25 bases between them. CDR3 sequence reads: CASSYSSSGSGGASYGYTF. DNA for the CDR3: TGTGCCAGCAGTTACTCGTCCTCCGGGAGCGGGGGCGCGAGTTATGGCTACACCTTC.

In its sample, this clonotype was seen a few times. The chain links TRBV7-2 to TRBJ2-7; 8 bases are shared with TRBD1. V was clipped by 1 base and J by 0 bases; unmatched bases: 2. The germline CDR1 and CDR2 sequences are SGHTA and FQGNSA. CDR3 length: 15 amino acids. The CDR3 loop reads CASSLGTGSSYEQYV. DNA of the CDR3: TGTGCCAGCAGCTTAGGGACAGGGAGCTCCTACGAGCAGTACGTC.

The chain combines TRBV7-9 with TRBJ2-2; D gene ambiguous. The CDR3 has 14 amino acids. Trimming pared 1 base from V and 4 bases from J, leaving 7 bases between. Germline V lookup: CDR1 SEHNR, CDR2 FQNEAQ (reference sequence). CDR3 nucleotides: TGTGCCAGCAGCTTAGAGAGTTCCACCGGGGAGCTGTTTTTT. It encodes CASSLESSTGELFF.

The chain is built from TRBV20-1 and TRBJ2-3; no clear D. Germline V gene lookup returns CDR1 DFQATT and CDR2 SNEGSKA (reference sequence). CDR3 length: 14 amino acids. V shed 0 bases and J shed 2 bases, with 9 bases lying between them. The CDR3 sequence: CSARDQFYTDTQYF. CDR3 nucleotide sequence: TGCAGTGCTAGAGATCAATTTTACACAGATACGCAGTATTTT.

The chain has TRBV5-6 and TRBJ2-1; 8 nucleotides line up with TRBD2. Germline-derived CDR1 and CDR2 are SGHDT and YYEEEE. This CDR3 contains 15 residues. V dropped 4 bases and J dropped 15; count of bases not matched to a gene: 18. The CDR3 bases are TGTGCCAGCAGCCCCCGGGGGGGAGACAAATTGGCTCCGTTCTTC. Translation gives CASSPRGGDKLAPFF.

This clonotype was counted between two and nine times. The V and J genes are TRBV12-3 or TRBV12-4 and TRBJ1-2; D uncertain. The CDR3 sequence is 16 residues long. Trimming removed 3 bases at V and 4 bases at J, with 18 bases between. The chain's CDR3 is CASSFAPGSLTYGYTF. CDR3 DNA sequence: TGTGCCAGCAGTTTTGCCCCGGGATCCTTAACCTATGGCTACACCTTC.

The genes are TRBV5-1 and TRBJ2-3; possible D gene TRBD1, 5 bases. CDR1 is SGHRS and CDR2 is YFSETQ in the germline V gene. V was trimmed by 3 bases and J by 5 bases, leaving 7 bases between them. This CDR3 comprises 12 residues. CDR3 nucleotides: TGCGCCAGCAGCTCCCAGGGAGATACGCAGTATTTT. Its translation is CASSSQGDTQYF.

The J gene is TRBJ2-1, the V gene TRBV20-1; D tentatively fits TRBD1 or TRBD2 (6 bases each). Trimming shortened V by 3 bases and J by 5 bases, and 14 bases separated the two germline ends. Germline assignment: CDR1 DFQATT and CDR2 SNEGSKA (reference sequence). The CDR3 has 14 residues. The CDR3 region has the DNA TGCAGTGCTAGTGGGACGGGGGCCCACAATGAGCAGTTCTTC. It codes for CSASGTGAHNEQFF.

This clonotype was detected a few times. The chain joins TRBV10-3 to TRBJ2-2; D tentatively fits TRBD1 or TRBD2 (5 bases each). The CDR3 sequence is 16 residues long. V was shortened by 2 bases and J by 7 bases, with 17 bases between the two germline ends. The germline CDR1 and CDR2 sequences are ENHRY and SYGVKD. Written as DNA, the CDR3 is TGTGCCATCAGTGAGAAACGTTCGGGGCGAGGCGGGGAGCTGTTTTTT. It codes for CAISEKRSGRGGELFF.

The CDR3 protein is CASSVYRDRDYGYTF. In DNA form, the CDR3 reads TGTGCCAGCAGCGTATACAGGGACAGGGACTATGGCTACACCTTC. The chain couples TRBV7-2 to TRBJ1-2; 9 bases fit TRBD1. Trimming at V came to 5 bases and at J to 3 bases, leaving 7 bases not matched to a gene. CDR3 length: 15 amino acids. Germline CDR1 reads SGHTA; CDR2 reads FQGNSA.

Only a few counts were recorded for this clonotype. This chain links TRBV6-2 or TRBV6-3 with TRBJ2-7, with D perhaps assigned TRBD1 or TRBD2 (5 bases each). Germline V gene sequence: CDR1 MNHEY, CDR2 SVGEGT. CDR3 length: 14 residues. Trimming stripped 6 bases from V and 5 bases from J, with 17 bases between. DNA for the CDR3: TGTGCCAGCAGGGACCGGGACGGGTCTCACGAGCAGTACTTC. This translates into CASRDRDGSHEQYF.

This chain joins TRBV20-1 and TRBJ1-1, with 7 positions matching TRBD1. After removal of 2 bases from V and 0 bases from J, the junction contained 3 bases not matched to a gene. The CDR3 is 14 residues long. Per the germline V gene, CDR1 is DFQATT and CDR2 is SNEGSKA (reference sequence). The CDR3 DNA is TGCAGTGCTAGAAGGGGACAGTTGAACACTGAAGCTTTCTTT. Protein: CSARRGQLNTEAFF.